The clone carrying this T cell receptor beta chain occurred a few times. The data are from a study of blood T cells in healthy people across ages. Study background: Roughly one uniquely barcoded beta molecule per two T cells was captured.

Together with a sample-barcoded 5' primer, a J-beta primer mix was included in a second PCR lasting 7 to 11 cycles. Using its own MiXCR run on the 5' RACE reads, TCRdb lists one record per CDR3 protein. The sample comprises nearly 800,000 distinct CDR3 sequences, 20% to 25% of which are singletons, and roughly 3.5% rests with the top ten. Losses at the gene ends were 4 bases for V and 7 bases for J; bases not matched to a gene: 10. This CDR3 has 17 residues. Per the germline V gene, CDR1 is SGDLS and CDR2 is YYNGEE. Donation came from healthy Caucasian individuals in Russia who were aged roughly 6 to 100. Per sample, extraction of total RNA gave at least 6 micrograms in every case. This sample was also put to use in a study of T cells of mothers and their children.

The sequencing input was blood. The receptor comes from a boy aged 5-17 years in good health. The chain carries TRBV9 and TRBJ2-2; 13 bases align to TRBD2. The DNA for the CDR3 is TGTGCCAGCAGCACTCGACTAGCGGGAGGCCCTGGCGGGGAGCTGTTTTTT. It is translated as CASSTRLAGGPGGELFF.